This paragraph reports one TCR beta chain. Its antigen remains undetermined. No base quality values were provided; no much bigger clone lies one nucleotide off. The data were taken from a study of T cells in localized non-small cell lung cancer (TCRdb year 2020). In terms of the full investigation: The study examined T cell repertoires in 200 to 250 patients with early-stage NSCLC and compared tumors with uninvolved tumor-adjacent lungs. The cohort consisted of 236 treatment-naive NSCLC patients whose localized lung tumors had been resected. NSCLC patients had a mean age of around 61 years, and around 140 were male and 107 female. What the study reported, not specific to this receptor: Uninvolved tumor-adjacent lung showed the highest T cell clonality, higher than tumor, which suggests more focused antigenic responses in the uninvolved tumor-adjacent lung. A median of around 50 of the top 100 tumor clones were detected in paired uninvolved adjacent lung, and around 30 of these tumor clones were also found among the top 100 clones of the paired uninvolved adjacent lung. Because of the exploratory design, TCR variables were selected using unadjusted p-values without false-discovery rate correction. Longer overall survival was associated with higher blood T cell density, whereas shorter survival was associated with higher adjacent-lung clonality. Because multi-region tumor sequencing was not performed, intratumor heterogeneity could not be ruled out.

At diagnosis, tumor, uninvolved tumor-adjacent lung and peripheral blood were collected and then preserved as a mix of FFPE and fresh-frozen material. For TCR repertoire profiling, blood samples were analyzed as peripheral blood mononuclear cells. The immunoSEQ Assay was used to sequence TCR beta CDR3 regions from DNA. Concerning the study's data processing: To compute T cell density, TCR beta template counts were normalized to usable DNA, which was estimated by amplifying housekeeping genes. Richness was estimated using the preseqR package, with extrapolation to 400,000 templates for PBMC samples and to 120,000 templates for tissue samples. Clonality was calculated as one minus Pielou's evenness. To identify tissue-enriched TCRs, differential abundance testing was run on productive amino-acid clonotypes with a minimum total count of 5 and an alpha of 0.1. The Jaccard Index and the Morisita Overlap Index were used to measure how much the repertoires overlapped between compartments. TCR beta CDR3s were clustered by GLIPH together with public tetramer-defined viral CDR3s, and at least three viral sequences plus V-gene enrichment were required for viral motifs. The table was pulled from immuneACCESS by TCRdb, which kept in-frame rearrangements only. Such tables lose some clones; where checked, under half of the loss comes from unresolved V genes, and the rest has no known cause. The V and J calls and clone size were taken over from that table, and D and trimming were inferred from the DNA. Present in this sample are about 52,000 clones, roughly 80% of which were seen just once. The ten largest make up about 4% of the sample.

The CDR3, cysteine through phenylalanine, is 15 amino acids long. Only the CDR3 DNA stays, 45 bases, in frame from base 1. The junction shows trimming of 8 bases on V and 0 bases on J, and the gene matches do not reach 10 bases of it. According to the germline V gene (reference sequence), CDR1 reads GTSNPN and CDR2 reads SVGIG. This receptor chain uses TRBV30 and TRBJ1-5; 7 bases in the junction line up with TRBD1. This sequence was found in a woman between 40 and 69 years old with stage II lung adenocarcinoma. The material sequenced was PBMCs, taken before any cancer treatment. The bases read TGTGCCGCCGATACAGGGGATCGTAGCAATCAGCCCCAGCATTTT. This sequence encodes CAADTGDRSNQPQHF.